This T cell receptor (beta chain) came from a study of cytomegalovirus exposure and HLA in healthy donors. The wider study: The study placed less than 90% of its approximately 360 genotyped donors in the Caucasian-associated ancestry cluster.

CDR1 is SEHNR, CDR2 FQNEAQ, per germline (reference sequence). The V segment lost 2 bases and the J segment 2 bases; nucleotides outside the gene matches: 2. CDR3 length: 14 residues. A multiplex PCR was run with 60 Vbeta primers and 13 Jbeta primers. Sequencing used immunoSEQ multiplex PCR; TCRdb keeps in-frame clones, though not all of them. The sample contains 140,000 to 150,000 clones, approximately 80% of which appear only once. Sequencing was carried out using PBMCs. The V gene is TRBV7-9, the J gene TRBJ1-1; 7 bases are shared with TRBD1. This clonotype was sampled from a male donor in good health and CMV-seronegative. Written as DNA, the CDR3 is TGTGCCAGCAGCTTAAAAGGGGGCAACACTGAAGCTTTCTTT. It translates to CASSLKGGNTEAFF.